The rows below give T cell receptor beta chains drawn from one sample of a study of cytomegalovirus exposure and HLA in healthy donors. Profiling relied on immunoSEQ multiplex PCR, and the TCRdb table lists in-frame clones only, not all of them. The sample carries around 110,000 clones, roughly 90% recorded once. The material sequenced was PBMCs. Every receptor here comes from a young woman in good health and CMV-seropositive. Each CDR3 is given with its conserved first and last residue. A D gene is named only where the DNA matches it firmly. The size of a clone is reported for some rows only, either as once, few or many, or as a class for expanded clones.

CDR3 protein: CASSHLQGSGNTIYF; CDR3 DNA: TGCGCCAGCAGCCACCTACAGGGCTCTGGAAACACCATATATTTT; D gene: .; clone size: .; J gene: TRBJ1-3; V gene: TRBV4-1
CDR3 protein: CASSQQGNNEKLFF; CDR3 DNA: TGTGCCAGCAGTCAACAGGGGAACAATGAAAAACTGTTTTTT; D gene: TRBD1; clone size: .; J gene: TRBJ1-4; V gene: TRBV6-1
CDR3 protein: CASIASGVDNEQFF; CDR3 DNA: TGTGCCAGCATCGCTAGCGGGGTAGACAATGAGCAGTTCTTC; D gene: TRBD2; clone size: .; J gene: TRBJ2-1; V gene: TRBV7-9
CDR3 protein: CASRDAGTGGHGELFF; CDR3 DNA: TGTGCCAGCAGAGACGCCGGGACAGGGGGCCACGGGGAGCTGTTTTTT; D gene: TRBD1; clone size: .; J gene: TRBJ2-2; V gene: TRBV7-9
CDR3 protein: CASSPRQGAGYNEQFF; CDR3 DNA: TGTGCCAGTAGTCCCCGACAGGGGGCAGGCTACAATGAGCAGTTCTTC; D gene: TRBD1; clone size: .; J gene: TRBJ2-1; V gene: TRBV19
CDR3 protein: CATSRDLGGAAKNIQYF; CDR3 DNA: TGTGCCACCAGCAGAGATCTCGGTGGAGCAGCCAAAAACATTCAGTACTTC; D gene: .; clone size: .; J gene: TRBJ2-4; V gene: TRBV15
CDR3 protein: CASSLRGTGGPYEQYF; CDR3 DNA: TGTGCCAGCAGTTTACGGGGGACAGGGGGCCCCTACGAGCAGTACTTC; D gene: TRBD1; clone size: .; J gene: TRBJ2-7; V gene: TRBV27
CDR3 protein: CASSEAGRPDTQYF; CDR3 DNA: TGCGCCAGCAGTGAGGCGGGGCGGCCAGATACGCAGTATTTT; D gene: .; clone size: .; J gene: TRBJ2-3; V gene: TRBV10-2
CDR3 protein: CSVEASTYEQYF; CDR3 DNA: TGCAGCGTTGAGGCCAGTACCTACGAGCAGTACTTC; D gene: .; clone size: .; J gene: TRBJ2-7; V gene: TRBV29-1
CDR3 protein: CASSSRDMSSYNEQFF; CDR3 DNA: TGTGCCAGCAGTTCACGCGACATGAGCTCCTACAATGAGCAGTTCTTC; D gene: .; clone size: .; J gene: TRBJ2-1; V gene: TRBV27
CDR3 protein: CASSQTREETQYF; CDR3 DNA: TGTGCCAGCTCACAAACACGGGAAGAGACCCAGTACTTC; D gene: .; clone size: few; J gene: TRBJ2-5; V gene: TRBV18
CDR3 protein: CASSFSGSGQPQHF; CDR3 DNA: TGTGCCAGCAGTTTCTCGGGGTCAGGTCAGCCCCAGCATTTT; D gene: .; clone size: .; J gene: TRBJ1-5; V gene: TRBV28
CDR3 protein: CASTTDRGDGYTF; CDR3 DNA: TGTGCCAGCACAACCGACAGGGGGGATGGCTACACCTTC; D gene: TRBD1; clone size: .; J gene: TRBJ1-2; V gene: TRBV6-1
CDR3 protein: CASSQDPSGGVNSPLHF; CDR3 DNA: TGTGCCAGCAGCCAAGATCCCTCAGGGGGAGTCAATTCACCCCTCCACTTT; D gene: TRBD1; clone size: many; J gene: TRBJ1-6; V gene: TRBV4-2